Sequencing of this T cell receptor beta chain was carried out in a study of blood T cell repertoires in COVID-19. Study in general: From the United States, Italy and Spain came samples of acute and convalescent COVID-19. Sources were T cells, B-cell-depleted T cells, or PBMCs; the material itself was cDNA or gDNA.

Germline V gene sequence: CDR1 ENHRY, CDR2 SYGVKD. There are 16 residues in the CDR3. Trimming pared 10 bases from V and 3 bases from J, leaving 22 bases between. TCRdb's table, derived via immunoSEQ multiplex PCR, lists solely in-frame clones and lacks some. This table has about 280,000 clones, around 87% appearing once. Sequencing was performed on peripheral blood. This clonotype originated in a woman aged 45-60 years who had recovered from COVID-19. The chain is built from TRBV10-3 and TRBJ1-5; unclear D gene. The CDR3 protein is CATAALSPTPNQPQHF. CDR3 in DNA: TGTGCCACGGCGGCACTATCCCCCACACCCAATCAGCCCCAGCATTTT.